A single sample is the source of the 10 T cell receptor beta chains below, sequenced in a study of T cells in Graves' hyperthyroidism and ophthalmopathy. TCR beta CDR3 sequences were amplified from RNA transcripts. When the TCR CDR3 underwent first-round RT-PCR, the HTBI primer set was used. MiXCR, applied by TCRdb to the multiplex PCR reads, yields one record per CDR3 protein. The data hold 45,000 or so distinct CDR3 sequences, with around 48% observed a single time. Source material: peripheral blood or thyroid tissue (not recorded which). Source of these receptors: a woman aged 50 to 60 with Graves' hyperthyroidism.

The chain carries TRBV11-1 and TRBJ1-2; TRBD1 is a possible D gene (6 bases). The CDR3 extends over 14 amino acids. Germline V CDR1 and CDR2: SGHAT, FQDESV (reference sequence). The CDR3 DNA is TGTGCTAGAGAAATAGCCACGGACAGTTTAGGCTACACCTTC. Translated, it gives CAREIATDSLGYTF.

The rearrangement joins TRBV6-6 to TRBJ1-2, with 9 bases fitting TRBD1. Germline V gene lookup returns CDR1 MNHNY and CDR2 SVGAGI (reference sequence). V shed 6 bases, J shed 5 bases, and the junction held 7 bases outside the gene matches. The CDR3 contains 14 residues. Here the CDR3 DNA reads TGTGCCAGCAGCCCGGGACAGGGATCGTATGGCTACACCTTC. This translates into CASSPGQGSYGYTF.

This chain uses TRBV29-1 with TRBJ2-2; D may match TRBD1 or TRBD2 (6 bases each). The V end was cut by 4 bases, the J end by 7 bases, with 13 bases between. Germline values: CDR1 SQVTM, CDR2 ANQGSEA. The CDR3 sequence is 13 residues long. The CDR3 DNA is TGCAGCGTTGGGGGGGCACGATTCGGGGAGCTGTTTTTT. Its protein product is CSVGGARFGELFF.

The V call is TRBV10-3, the J call TRBJ2-5; TRBD2 matches 12 bases. The trim removed 8 bases at V and 3 bases at J, leaving 4 bases unmatched. Germline V gene lookup returns CDR1 ENHRY and CDR2 SYGVKD. This CDR3 contains 14 residues. The CDR3 sequence is CAISTSGSEETQYF. CDR3 in DNA: TGTGCCATCTCGACTAGCGGGAGCGAAGAGACCCAGTACTTC.

This clonotype was found once. No conserved phenylalanine or tryptophan ends this CDR3, so it is likely a read error. It is unclear where the CDR3 begins or ends on the DNA, so no DNA is shown, and the CDR3 is as TCRdb lists it. V usage is TRBV6-6 and J usage is TRBJ2-5; TRBD1 was called by the table and not checked on the DNA. The germline gives CDR1 MNHNY, CDR2 SVGAGI (reference sequence). A total of 9 residues make up the CDR3, ends included. CDR3 protein: CASRDSQNT.

V usage is TRBV7-8 and J usage is TRBJ2-7; 10 bases are shared with TRBD2. The CDR3 sequence is 16 residues long. The ends lost 6 bases at V and 2 bases at J; junction bases unmatched: 10. Germline CDR1 and CDR2: SGHVS and FQNEAQ. The CDR3 region has the DNA TGTGCCAGCAGTCCAATAGGACTAGCGGAGCCCTACGAGCAGTACTTC. Translated, it gives CASSPIGLAEPYEQYF.

This clonotype was picked up one time. The chain is built from TRBV19 and TRBJ1-2, with TRBD1 identical over 7 bases. Germline V gene data show CDR1 as LNHDA and CDR2 as SQIVND (reference sequence). The CDR3 length is 15 residues. V gave up 10 bases and J gave up 4 bases; unmatched junction bases: 15. The CDR3 DNA sequence: TGTGCCACCAGTGACCGCGGGACAGCCGTCTATGGCTACACCTTC. Translation: CATSDRGTAVYGYTF.

This clonotype has ten or more counts. The chain recombines TRBV19 with TRBJ2-5; unclear D gene. V lost 6 bases to trimming and J lost 5 bases, with 16 bases between them. The CDR3 is 14 amino acids. Germline lookup yields CDR1 LNHDA and CDR2 SQIVND (reference sequence). The CDR3 here is CASSVGPFTETQYF. In DNA form, the CDR3 reads TGTGCCAGTAGCGTCGGGCCTTTCACCGAGACCCAGTACTTC.

This chain uses TRBV7-2 with TRBJ1-2, with D possibly matching TRBD1 (6 bases). The CDR3 has 14 amino acids. V was shortened by 5 bases and J by 5 bases, with 15 bases between the two germline ends. Looked up from germline, CDR1 is SGHTA and CDR2 is FQGNSA. This CDR3 is CASSQDRGDYGYTF. The CDR3 bases are TGTGCCAGCAGCCAAGATAGGGGGGATTATGGCTACACCTTC.

The chain has TRBV29-1 and TRBJ2-7, with 7 bases matching TRBD2. Trimming cost V 3 bases and J 9 bases; bases outside gene matches: 14. CDR3 size: 14 residues. CDR1 is SQVTM and CDR2 is ANQGSEA in the germline V gene. In DNA form, the CDR3 reads TGCAGCGTTGAGGGGAGGGACCGCGCGGTTGGGCAGTACTTC. This sequence encodes CSVEGRDRAVGQYF.